This TCR beta chain was captured in a study of naive and memory T cell subsets. Study observations and caveats: Naive repertoires, especially CD8, held a few larger clonotypes, possibly memory cells re-expressing CD45RA.

This clonotype was detected a few times. The antigen remains unidentified. The beta constant-region primer was an equimolar mix of two oligonucleotides covering TRBC1 and TRBC2. Four rounds of PCR amplified the ligated cDNA using nested alpha and beta constant-region primers plus SP2. An oligonucleotide with the SP2 primer and a 12-nucleotide UMI was ligated to the cDNA 3' end. In TCRdb, the UMI-ligation and nested PCR reads were re-called with MiXCR into one record per CDR3 protein. This table has just over 80,000 distinct CDR3 sequences, approximately 10% appearing once. The CDR3 runs to 18 residues. V was shortened by 0 bases and J by 1 base, with 19 bases between the two germline ends. Germline CDR1 LGHNA, CDR2 YSLEER.

The receptor was derived from a human donor in good health. Sequencing input: naive CD8+ T cells from blood. This chain links TRBV4-3 with TRBJ2-7, with D perhaps given as TRBD1 or TRBD2 (5 bases each). CDR3 sequence reads: CASSQDRVGTEVSYEQYF. The DNA of the CDR3 is TGCGCCAGCAGCCAAGATAGGGTTGGGACGGAGGTATCCTACGAGCAGTACTTC.